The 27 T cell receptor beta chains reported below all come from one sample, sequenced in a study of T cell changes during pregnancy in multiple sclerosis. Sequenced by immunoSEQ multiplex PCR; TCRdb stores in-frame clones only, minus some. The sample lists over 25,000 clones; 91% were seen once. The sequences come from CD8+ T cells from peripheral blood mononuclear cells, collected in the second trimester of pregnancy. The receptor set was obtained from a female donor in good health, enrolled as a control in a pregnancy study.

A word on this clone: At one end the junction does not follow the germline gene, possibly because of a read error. DNA of the CDR3: TGTGCCACCAGCAGAGATCGTGAGCGGGGTCAGATCTTC. Its protein product is CATSRDRERGQIF. V and J are TRBV15 and TRBJ2-1; 7 nucleotides align to TRBD2. The CDR3 runs 13 residues. Germline-derived CDR1 and CDR2 are LNHNV and YYDKDF (reference sequence).

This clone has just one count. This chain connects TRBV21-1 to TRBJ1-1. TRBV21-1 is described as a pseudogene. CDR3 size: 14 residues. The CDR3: CASSKMPGNTEAFF. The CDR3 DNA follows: TGTGCCAGCAGCAAAATGCCGGGGAACACTGAAGCTTTCTTT.

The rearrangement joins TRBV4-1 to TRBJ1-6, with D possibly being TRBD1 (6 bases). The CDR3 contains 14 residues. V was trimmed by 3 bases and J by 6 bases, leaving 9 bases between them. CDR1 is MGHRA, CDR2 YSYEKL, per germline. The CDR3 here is CASSQTGGNSPLHF. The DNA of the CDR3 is TGCGCCAGCAGCCAGACAGGCGGTAATTCACCCCTCCACTTT.

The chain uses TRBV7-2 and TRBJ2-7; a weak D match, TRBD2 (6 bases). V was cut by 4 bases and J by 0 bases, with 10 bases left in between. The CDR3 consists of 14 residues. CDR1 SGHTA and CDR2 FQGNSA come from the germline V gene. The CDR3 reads CASSSRGSSYEQYF. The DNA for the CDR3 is TGTGCCAGCAGCTCCCGGGGGAGCTCCTACGAGCAGTACTTC. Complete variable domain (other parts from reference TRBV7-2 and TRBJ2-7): GAGVSQSPSNKVTEKGKDVELRCDPISGHTALYWYRQSLGQGLEFLIYFQGNSAPDKSGLPSDRFSAERTGGSVSTLTIQRTQQEDSAVYLCASSSRGSSYEQYFGPGTRLTVT.

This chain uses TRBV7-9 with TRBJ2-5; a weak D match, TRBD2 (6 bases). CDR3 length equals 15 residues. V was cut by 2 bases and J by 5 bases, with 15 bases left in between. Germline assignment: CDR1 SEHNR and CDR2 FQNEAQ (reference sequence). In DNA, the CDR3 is TGTGCCAGCAGCTTATTCGGGGGAGACTCGGAGACCCAGTACTTC. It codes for CASSLFGGDSETQYF.

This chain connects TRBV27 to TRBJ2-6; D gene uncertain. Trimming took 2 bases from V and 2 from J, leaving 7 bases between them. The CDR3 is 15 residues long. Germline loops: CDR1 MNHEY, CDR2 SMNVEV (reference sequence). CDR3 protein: CASSLRGTGANVLTF. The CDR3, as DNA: TGTGCCAGCAGTTTACGAGGTACTGGGGCCAACGTCCTGACTTTC.

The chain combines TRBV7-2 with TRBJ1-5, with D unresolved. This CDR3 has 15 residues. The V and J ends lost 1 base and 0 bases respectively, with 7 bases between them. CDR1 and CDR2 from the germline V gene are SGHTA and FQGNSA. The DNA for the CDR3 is TGTGCCAGCAGCTTAGGACTGATTAGCAATCAGCCCCAGCATTTT. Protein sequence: CASSLGLISNQPQHF.

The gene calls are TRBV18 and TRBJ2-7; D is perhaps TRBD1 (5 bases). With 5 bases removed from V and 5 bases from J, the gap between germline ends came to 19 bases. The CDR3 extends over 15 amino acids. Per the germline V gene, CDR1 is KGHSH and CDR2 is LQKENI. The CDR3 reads CASSEPSIQGHEQYF. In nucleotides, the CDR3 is TGTGCCAGCTCAGAACCGTCGATCCAGGGCCACGAGCAGTACTTC.

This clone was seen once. CDR3 DNA: TGTGCCAGTAGTATAGATCGAGCGGGGATCACAGATACGCAGTATTTT. Its protein is CASSIDRAGITDTQYF. This chain connects TRBV19 to TRBJ2-3, with 7 bases aligning to TRBD2. Germline V gene sequence: CDR1 LNHDA, CDR2 SQIVND (reference sequence). This CDR3 has 16 amino acids. With 0 bases clipped from V and 2 bases from J, the junction kept 5 bases outside the gene matches.

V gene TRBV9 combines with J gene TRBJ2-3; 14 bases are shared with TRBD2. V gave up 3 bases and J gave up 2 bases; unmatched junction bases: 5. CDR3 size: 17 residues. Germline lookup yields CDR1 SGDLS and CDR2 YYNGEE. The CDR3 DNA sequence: TGTGCCAGCAGCGGCCGACTAGCGGGGGGGCTCACAGATACGCAGTATTTT. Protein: CASSGRLAGGLTDTQYF. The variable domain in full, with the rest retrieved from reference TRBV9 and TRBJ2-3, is DSGVTQTPKHLITATGQRVTLRCSPRSGDLSVYWYQQSLDQGLQFLIQYYNGEERAKGNILERFSAQQFPDLHSELNLSSLELGDSALYFCASSGRLAGGLTDTQYFGPGTRLTVL.

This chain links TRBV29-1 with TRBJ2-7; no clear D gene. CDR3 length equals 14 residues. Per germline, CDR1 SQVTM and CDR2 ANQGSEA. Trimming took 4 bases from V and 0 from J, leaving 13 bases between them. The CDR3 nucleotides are TGCAGCGTTGCAGGCGAGAACACCTCCTACGAGCAGTACTTC. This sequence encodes CSVAGENTSYEQYF.

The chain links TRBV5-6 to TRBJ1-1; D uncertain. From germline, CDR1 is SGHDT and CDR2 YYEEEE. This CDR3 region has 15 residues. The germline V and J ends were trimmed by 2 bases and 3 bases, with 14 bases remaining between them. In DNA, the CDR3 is TGTGCCAGCAGCTTAATGGCGGGTAGGGACACTGAAGCTTTCTTT. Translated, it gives CASSLMAGRDTEAFF.

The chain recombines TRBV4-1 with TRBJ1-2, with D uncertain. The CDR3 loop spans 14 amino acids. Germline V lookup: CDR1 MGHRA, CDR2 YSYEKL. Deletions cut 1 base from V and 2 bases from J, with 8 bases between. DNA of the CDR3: TGCGCCAGCAGCCAAGCGATAGAGAACTATGGCTACACCTTC. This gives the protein CASSQAIENYGYTF.

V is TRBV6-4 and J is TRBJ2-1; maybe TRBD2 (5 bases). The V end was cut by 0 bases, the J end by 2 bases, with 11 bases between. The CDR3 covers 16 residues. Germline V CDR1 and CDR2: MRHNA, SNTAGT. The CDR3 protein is CASSDSIARPYNEQFF. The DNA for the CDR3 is TGTGCCAGCAGTGACTCGATAGCGCGGCCCTACAATGAGCAGTTCTTC.

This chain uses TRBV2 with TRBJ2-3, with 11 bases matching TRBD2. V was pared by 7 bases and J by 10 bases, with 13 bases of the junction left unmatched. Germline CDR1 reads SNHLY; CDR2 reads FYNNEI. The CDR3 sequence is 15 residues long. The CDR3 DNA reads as TGTGCCAGCACCCTAGCGGGGGGATCTTATCCGGCGCAGTATTTT. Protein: CASTLAGGSYPAQYF.

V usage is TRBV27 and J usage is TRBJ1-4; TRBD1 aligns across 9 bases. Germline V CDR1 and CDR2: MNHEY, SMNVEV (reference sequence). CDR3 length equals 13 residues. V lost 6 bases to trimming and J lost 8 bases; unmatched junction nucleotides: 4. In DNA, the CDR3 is TGTGCCAGCAGCTTGGACAGGGGCGAAAAACTGTTTTTT. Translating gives CASSLDRGEKLFF.

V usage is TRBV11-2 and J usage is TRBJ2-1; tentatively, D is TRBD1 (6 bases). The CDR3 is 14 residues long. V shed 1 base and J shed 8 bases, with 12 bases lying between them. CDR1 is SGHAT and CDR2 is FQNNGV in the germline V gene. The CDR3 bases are TGTGCCAGCAGCTTAGTCAGGGGTGGCGATGAGCAGTTCTTC. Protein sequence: CASSLVRGGDEQFF.

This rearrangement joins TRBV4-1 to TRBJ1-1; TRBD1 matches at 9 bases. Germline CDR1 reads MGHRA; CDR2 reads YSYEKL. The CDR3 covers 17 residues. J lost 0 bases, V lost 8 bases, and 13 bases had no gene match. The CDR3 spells CASQEGGQGQLNTEAFF. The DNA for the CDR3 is TGCGCCAGCCAAGAAGGGGGACAGGGCCAGCTGAACACTGAAGCTTTCTTT.

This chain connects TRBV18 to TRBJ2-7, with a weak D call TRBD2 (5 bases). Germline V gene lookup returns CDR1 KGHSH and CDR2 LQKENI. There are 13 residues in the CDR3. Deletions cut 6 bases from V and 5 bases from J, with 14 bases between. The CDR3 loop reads CASSQAAVDEQYF. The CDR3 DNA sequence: TGTGCCAGCTCCCAAGCGGCTGTGGACGAGCAGTACTTC.

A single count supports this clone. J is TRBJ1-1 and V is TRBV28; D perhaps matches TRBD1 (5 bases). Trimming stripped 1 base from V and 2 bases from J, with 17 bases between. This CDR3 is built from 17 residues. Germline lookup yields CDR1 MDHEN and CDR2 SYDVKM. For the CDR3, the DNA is TGTGCCAGCAGTTTATCCGGCAGGGCTAGGTTTAACACTGAAGCTTTCTTT. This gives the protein CASSLSGRARFNTEAFF.

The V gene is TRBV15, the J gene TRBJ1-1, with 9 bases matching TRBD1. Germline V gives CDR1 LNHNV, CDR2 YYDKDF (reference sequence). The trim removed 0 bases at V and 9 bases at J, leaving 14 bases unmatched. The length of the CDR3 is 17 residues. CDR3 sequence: CATSRDIQRGQGKKAFF. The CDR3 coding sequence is TGTGCCACCAGCAGAGATATTCAGAGAGGACAGGGGAAAAAAGCTTTCTTT.

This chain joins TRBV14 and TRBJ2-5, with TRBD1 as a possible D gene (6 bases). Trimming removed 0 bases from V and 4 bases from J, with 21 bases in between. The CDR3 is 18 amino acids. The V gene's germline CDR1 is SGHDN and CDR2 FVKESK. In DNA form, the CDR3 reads TGTGCCAGCAGCCAAGATGGCAGGGGCTACTTCGAAGGAGAGACCCAGTACTTC. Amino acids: CASSQDGRGYFEGETQYF.

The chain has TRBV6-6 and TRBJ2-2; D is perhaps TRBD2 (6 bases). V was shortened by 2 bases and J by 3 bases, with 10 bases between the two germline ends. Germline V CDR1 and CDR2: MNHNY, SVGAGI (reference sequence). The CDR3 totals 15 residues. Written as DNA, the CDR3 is TGTGCCAGCAGTTACGGGACTCAGGACACCGGGGAGCTGTTTTTT. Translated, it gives CASSYGTQDTGELFF.

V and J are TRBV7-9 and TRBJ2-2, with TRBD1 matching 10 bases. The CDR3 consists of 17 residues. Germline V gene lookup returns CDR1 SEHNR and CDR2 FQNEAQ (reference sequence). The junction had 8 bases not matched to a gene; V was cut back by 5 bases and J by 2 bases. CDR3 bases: TGTGCCAGCAGCAACCGGGACAGGGGCCATAACACCGGGGAGCTGTTTTTT. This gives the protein CASSNRDRGHNTGELFF.

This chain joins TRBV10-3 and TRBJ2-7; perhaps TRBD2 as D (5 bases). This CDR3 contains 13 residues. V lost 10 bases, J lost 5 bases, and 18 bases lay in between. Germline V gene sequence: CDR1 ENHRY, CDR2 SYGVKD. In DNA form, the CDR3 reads TGTGCCACCATCGGGGATCTCGGGAACGAGCAGTACTTC. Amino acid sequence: CATIGDLGNEQYF.

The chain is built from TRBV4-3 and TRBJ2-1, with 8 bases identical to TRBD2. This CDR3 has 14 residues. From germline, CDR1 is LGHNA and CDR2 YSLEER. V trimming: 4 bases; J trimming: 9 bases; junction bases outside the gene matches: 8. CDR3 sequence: CASSPGGAGAEQFF. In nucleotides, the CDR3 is TGCGCCAGCAGCCCCGGGGGGGCCGGGGCTGAGCAGTTCTTC.

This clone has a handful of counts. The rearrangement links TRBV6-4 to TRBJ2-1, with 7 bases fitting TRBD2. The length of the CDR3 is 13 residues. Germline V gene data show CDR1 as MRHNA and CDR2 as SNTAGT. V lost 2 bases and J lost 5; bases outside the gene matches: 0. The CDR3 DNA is TGTGCCAGCAGTGACGGGACTAACAATGAGCAGTTCTTC. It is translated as CASSDGTNNEQFF.